This entry concerns a single TCR beta chain. The sample originates from a study of shared clonotypes between healthy human individuals. Looking at the study overall: Each donor's CD4 naive and CD4 memory cells filled three plates apiece, CD8 naive two, and CD8 memory one.

Trimming shortened V by 6 bases and J by 3 bases, and 15 bases separated the two germline ends. The CDR3 extends over 14 amino acids. Germline lookup yields CDR1 LNHDA and CDR2 SQIVND (reference sequence). Genomic DNA from each subset was divided evenly over several immunoSEQ plates. Profiling relied on immunoSEQ multiplex PCR, and the TCRdb table lists in-frame clones only, not all of them. The data hold 650,000 to 700,000 clones, with 90% observed a single time. Sequencing was done on a sample of memory CD8+ T cells from PBMCs. Stated subset: CD45RO+ cells pooled with CCR7-negative TemRA cells. The sequence was collected from a man aged 18 to 30 in good health. Some clones in this sample may be carry-over from other donors' samples. The V and J genes are TRBV19 and TRBJ2-7; TRBD1 or TRBD2 may be the D gene (6 bases each). The CDR3 DNA is TGTGCCAGTAGGCGACGGGGGCCAGACTACGAGCAGTACTTC. It is translated as CASRRRGPDYEQYF.